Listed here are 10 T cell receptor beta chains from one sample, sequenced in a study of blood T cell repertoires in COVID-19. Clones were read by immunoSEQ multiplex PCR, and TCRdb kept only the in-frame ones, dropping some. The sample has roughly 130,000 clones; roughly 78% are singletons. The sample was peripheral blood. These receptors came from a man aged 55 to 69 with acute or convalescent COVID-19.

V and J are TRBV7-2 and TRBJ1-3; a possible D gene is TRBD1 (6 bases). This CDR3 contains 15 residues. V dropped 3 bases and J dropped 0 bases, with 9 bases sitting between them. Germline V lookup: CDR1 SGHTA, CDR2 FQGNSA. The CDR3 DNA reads TGTGCCAGCAGCTTCACAGGGCTCTCTGGAAACACCATATATTTT. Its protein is CASSFTGLSGNTIYF.

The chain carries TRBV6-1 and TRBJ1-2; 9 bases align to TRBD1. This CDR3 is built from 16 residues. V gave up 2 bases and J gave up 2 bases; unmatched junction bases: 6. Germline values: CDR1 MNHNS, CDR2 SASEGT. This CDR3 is CASSELRDRVNYGYTF. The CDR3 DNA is TGTGCCAGCAGTGAACTCCGGGACAGGGTCAACTATGGCTACACCTTC.

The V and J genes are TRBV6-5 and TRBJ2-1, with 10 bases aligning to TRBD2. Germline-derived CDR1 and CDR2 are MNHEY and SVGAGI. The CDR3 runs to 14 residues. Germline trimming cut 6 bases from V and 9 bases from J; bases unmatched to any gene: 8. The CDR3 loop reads CASRPSGSGGEQFF. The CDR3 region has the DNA TGTGCCAGCAGGCCTAGCGGGAGTGGTGGTGAGCAGTTCTTC.

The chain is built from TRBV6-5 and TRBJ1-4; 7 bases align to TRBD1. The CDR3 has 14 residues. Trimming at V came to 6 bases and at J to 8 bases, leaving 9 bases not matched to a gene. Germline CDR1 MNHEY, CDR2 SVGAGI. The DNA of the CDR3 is TGTGCCAGCAGCTCATTCCTAGGGGGCGAAAAACTGTTTTTT. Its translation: CASSSFLGGEKLFF.

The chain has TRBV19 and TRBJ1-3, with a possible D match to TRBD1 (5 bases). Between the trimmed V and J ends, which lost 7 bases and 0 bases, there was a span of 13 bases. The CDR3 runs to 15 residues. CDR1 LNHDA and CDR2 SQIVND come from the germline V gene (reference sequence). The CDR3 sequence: CASTSGLSSGNTIYF. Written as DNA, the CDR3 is TGTGCCAGTACCTCGGGACTGAGCTCTGGAAACACCATATATTTT.

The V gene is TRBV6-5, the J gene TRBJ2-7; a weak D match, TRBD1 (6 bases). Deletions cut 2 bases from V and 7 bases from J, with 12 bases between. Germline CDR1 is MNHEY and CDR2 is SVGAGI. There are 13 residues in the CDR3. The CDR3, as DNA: TGTGCCAGCAGTTACACAGGGAGTAAAGAGCAGTACTTC. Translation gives CASSYTGSKEQYF.

This chain's CDR3 is CASSYSFGSHTEAFF. The DNA for the CDR3 is TGTGCCAGCAGCTATTCTTTCGGGTCTCACACTGAAGCTTTCTTT. The V and J genes are TRBV7-9 and TRBJ1-1; D ambiguous. The germline CDR1 and CDR2 sequences are SEHNR and FQNEAQ (reference sequence). This CDR3 is 15 amino acids long. V was pared by 4 bases and J by 3 bases, with 15 bases between.

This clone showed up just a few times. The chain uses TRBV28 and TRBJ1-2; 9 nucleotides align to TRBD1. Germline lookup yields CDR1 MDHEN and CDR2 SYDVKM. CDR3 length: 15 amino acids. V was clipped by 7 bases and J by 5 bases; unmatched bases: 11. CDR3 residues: CASTPPTGGVYGYTF. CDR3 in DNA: TGTGCCAGCACTCCTCCGACAGGGGGGGTGTATGGCTACACCTTC.

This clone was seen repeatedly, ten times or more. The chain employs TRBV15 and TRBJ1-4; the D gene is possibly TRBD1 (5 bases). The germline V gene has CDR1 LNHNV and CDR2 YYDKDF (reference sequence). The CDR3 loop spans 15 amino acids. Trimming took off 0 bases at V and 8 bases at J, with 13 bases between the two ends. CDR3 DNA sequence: TGTGCCACCAGCAGAGAGGGGGAGGTGTGGGAAAAACTGTTTTTT. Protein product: CATSREGEVWEKLFF.

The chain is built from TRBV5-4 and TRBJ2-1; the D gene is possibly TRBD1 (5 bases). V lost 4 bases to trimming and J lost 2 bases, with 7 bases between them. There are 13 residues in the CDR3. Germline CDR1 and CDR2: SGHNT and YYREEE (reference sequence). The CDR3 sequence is CASSTTAYNEQFF. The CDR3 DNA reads TGTGCCAGCAGCACGACAGCCTACAATGAGCAGTTCTTC.